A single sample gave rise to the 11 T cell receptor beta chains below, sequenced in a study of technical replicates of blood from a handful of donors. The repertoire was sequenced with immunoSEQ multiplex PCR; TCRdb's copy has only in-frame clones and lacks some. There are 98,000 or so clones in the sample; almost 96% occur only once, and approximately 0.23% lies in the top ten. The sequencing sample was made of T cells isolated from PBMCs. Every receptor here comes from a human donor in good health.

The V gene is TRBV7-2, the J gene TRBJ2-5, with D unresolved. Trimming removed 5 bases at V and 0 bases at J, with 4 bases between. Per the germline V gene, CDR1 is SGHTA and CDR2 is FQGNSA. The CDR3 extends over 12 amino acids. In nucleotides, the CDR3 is TGTGCCAGCAGCCGGTACCAAGAGACCCAGTACTTC. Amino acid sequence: CASSRYQETQYF. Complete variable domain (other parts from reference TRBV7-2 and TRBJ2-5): GAGVSQSPSNKVTEKGKDVELRCDPISGHTALYWYRQSLGQGLEFLIYFQGNSAPDKSGLPSDRFSAERTGGSVSTLTIQRTQQEDSAVYLCASSRYQETQYFGPGTRLLVL.

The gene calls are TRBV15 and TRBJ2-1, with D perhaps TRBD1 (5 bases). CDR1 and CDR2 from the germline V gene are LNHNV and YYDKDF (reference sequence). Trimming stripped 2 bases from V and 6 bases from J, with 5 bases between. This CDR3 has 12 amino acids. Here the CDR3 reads CATSRQGNEQFF. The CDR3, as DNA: TGTGCCACCAGCAGACAGGGCAATGAGCAGTTCTTC.

The CDR3 DNA follows: TGTGCCAGCAGCTTAGCCCCTTACACTGAAGCTTTCTTT. Protein product: CASSLAPYTEAFF. The V gene is TRBV7-9, the J gene TRBJ1-1; D remains ambiguous. CDR1 and CDR2 from the germline V gene are SEHNR and FQNEAQ (reference sequence). Trimming removed 0 bases at V and 3 bases at J, with 5 bases between. The CDR3 sequence is 13 residues long.

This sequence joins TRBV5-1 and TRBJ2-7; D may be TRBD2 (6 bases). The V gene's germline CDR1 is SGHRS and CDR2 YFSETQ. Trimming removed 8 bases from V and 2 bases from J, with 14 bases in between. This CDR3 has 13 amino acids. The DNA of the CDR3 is TGCGCCAGTCGCGGGGCGCTTCCCTACGAGCAGTACTTC. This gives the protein CASRGALPYEQYF.

CDR3: CASSSFSSGGTDTQYF. CDR3 nucleotides: TGTGCCAGTTCCTCGTTTTCCAGCGGGGGGACAGATACGCAGTATTTT. This chain connects TRBV19 to TRBJ2-3, with TRBD2 matching 9 bases. This CDR3 comprises 16 residues. Losses at the gene ends were 8 bases for V and 3 bases for J; bases not matched to a gene: 12. The germline CDR1 and CDR2 sequences are LNHDA and SQIVND (reference sequence).

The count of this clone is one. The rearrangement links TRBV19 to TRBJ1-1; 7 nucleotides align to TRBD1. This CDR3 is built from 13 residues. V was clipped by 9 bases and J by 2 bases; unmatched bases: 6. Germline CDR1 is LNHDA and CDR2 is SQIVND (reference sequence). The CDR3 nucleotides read TGTGCCAGCCGACAGGGCCTCAACACTGAAGCTTTCTTT. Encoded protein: CASRQGLNTEAFF.

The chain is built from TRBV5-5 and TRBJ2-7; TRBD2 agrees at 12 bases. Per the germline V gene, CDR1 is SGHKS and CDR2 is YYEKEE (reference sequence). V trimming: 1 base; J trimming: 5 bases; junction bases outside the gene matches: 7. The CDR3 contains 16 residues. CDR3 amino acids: CASSLTSGRHSDEQYF. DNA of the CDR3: TGTGCCAGCAGCTTGACTAGCGGGAGGCATTCCGACGAGCAGTACTTC.

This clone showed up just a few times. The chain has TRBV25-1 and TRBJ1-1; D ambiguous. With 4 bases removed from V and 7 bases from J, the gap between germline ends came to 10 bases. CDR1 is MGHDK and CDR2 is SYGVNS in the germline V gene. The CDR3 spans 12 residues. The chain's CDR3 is CASSVGGSEAFF. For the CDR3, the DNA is TGTGCCAGCAGTGTAGGAGGGAGTGAAGCTTTCTTT.

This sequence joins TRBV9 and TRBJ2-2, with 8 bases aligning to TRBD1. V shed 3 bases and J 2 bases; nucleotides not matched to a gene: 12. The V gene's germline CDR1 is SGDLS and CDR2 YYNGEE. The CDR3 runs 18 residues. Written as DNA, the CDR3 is TGTGCCAGCAGCGGAGGGGGAAGACAGGGGTATAACACCGGGGAGCTGTTTTTT. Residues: CASSGGGRQGYNTGELFF.

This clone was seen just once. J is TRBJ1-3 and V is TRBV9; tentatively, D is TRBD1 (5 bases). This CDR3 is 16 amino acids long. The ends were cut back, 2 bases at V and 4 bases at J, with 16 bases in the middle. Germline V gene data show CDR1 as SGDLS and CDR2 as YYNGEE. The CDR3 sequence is CASSVGRATMGNTIYF. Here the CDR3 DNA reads TGTGCCAGCAGCGTCGGCAGGGCAACTATGGGAAACACCATATATTTT.

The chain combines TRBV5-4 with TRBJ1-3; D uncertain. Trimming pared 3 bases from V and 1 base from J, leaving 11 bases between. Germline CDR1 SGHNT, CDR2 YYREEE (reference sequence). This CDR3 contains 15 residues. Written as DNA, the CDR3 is TGTGCCAGCAGCTCAGCGGTGGGGTCTGGAAACACCATATATTTT. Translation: CASSSAVGSGNTIYF.